This TCR beta chain was obtained from a study of shared clonotypes between healthy human individuals. Study results and limitations: Among non-shared clonotypes, generation probabilities were lower than among those shared by all four donors.

The assay ran at deep level. Using immunoSEQ multiplex PCR, the repertoire was profiled, and TCRdb retains in-frame clones only, with some absent. The data contain about 2.4 million clones, approximately 93% of them seen just once; the ten biggest clones take up approximately 0.37%. On this clone: Its antigen is still unknown.

The donor population consisted of healthy HIV-negative adults with no recent acute infections or vaccinations. This CDR3 is 15 amino acids long. Trimming stripped 0 bases from V and 1 base from J, with 7 bases between. Germline V gene lookup returns CDR1 LGHNA and CDR2 YNFKEQ. Sequencing was done on a sample of naive CD4+ T cells from PBMCs. Stated subset: CD45RA+ positively selected. The chain is built from TRBV4-2 and TRBJ2-1, with unresolved D. This receptor was obtained from a man in his late teens or twenties in good health. Some clones in this sample may be carry-over from other donors' samples. CDR3 sequence: CASSQDSWSYNEQFF. The CDR3 bases are TGTGCCAGCAGCCAAGATAGCTGGTCCTACAATGAGCAGTTCTTC.